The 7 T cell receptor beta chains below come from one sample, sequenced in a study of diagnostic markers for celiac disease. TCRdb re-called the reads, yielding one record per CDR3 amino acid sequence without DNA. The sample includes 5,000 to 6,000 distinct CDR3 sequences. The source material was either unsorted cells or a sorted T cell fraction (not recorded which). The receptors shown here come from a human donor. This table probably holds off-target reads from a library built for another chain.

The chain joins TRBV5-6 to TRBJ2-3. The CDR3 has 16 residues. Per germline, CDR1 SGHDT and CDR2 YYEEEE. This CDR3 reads CASSLESLRGPDTQYF.

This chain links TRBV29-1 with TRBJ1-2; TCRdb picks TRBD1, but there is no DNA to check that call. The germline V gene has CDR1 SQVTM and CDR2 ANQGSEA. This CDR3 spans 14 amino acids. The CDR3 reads CSVAGHNRLGGYTF.

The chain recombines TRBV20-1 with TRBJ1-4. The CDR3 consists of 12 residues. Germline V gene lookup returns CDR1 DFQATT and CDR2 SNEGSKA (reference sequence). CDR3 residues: CSGAMQNEKLFF.

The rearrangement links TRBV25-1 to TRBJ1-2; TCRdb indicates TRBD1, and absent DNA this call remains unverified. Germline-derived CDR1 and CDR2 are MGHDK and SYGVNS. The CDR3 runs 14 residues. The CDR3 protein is CASTGTGKDYGYTF.

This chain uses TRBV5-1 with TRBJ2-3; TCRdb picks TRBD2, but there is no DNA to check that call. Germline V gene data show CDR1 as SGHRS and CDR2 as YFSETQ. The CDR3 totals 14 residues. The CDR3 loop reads CASSLGRDTDTQYF.

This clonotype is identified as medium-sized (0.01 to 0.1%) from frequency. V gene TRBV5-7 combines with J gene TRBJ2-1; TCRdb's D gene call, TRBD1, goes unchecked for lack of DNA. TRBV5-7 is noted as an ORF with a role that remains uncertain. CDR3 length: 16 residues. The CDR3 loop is CASSSIWGQQYNEQFF.

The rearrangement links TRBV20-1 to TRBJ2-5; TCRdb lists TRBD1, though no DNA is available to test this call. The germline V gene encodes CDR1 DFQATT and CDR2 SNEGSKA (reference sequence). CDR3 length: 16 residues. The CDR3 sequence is CSARYDSGPTPETQYF.